This TCR beta chain is from a study of T-cell memory formation after mild COVID-19. Study-level findings and limits: Whereas later expanders leaned CD4+, clones contracting day 15 to 85 showed a balanced CD4/CD8 makeup.

About this clonotype itself: Its antigen is still unknown.

TCRdb redid the calling of the 5' RACE reads with MiXCR, one entry per CDR3 protein. Among about 210,000 distinct CDR3 sequences listed, approximately 30% were seen once. Germline V lookup: CDR1 ENHRY, CDR2 SYGVKD. The CDR3 extends over 15 amino acids. Germline trimming cut 6 bases from V and 5 bases from J; bases unmatched to any gene: 4. The clonotype was recovered from an adult woman who had mild COVID-19 (a few samples of this study predate the infection). Cell type and time point are not known. The sample was PBMCs or a T cell subset sorted from them (not recorded which). This chain joins TRBV10-3 and TRBJ2-1, with 13 bases matching TRBD2. The CDR3 DNA follows: TGTGCCATCAGGTCTGGACTAGCGGGAGACAATGAGCAGTTCTTC. Its protein product is CAIRSGLAGDNEQFF.